These 15 T cell receptor beta chains were all obtained from the same sample, sequenced in a study of memory CD4+ T cells and cytomegalovirus serostatus. The table came from immunoSEQ multiplex PCR; TCRdb's copy has only in-frame clones and leaves some out. The data contain roughly 40,000 clones, approximately 81% of them seen just once; the ten biggest clones take up roughly 1.1%. Single viable CD3+CD4+CD8-CD45RO+ cells were sorted as the memory CD4+ T cells. The sequenced sample was memory CD4+ T cells from blood. These receptors were taken from an adult in good health and CMV-seronegative.

The V call is TRBV2, the J call TRBJ2-2; no definite D call. V dropped 6 bases and J dropped 7 bases, with 6 bases sitting between them. CDR1 is SNHLY, CDR2 FYNNEI, per germline. This CDR3 has 11 residues. The CDR3 spells CASSRNGELFF. The CDR3 DNA is TGTGCCAGCAGCAGAAACGGGGAGCTGTTTTTT.

The chain recombines TRBV9 with TRBJ1-4; 9 bases match TRBD1. Trimming cost V 1 base and J 5 bases; bases outside gene matches: 6. This CDR3 region has 16 residues. CDR1 is SGDLS, CDR2 YYNGEE, per germline. This CDR3 is CASSVSTGTGNEKLFF. The CDR3 DNA is TGTGCCAGCAGCGTATCGACCGGGACAGGGAATGAAAAACTGTTTTTT.

Only a few counts were recorded for this clone. V usage is TRBV5-6 and J usage is TRBJ2-3, with 9 positions matching TRBD1. V was pared by 4 bases and J by 5 bases, with 5 bases of the junction left unmatched. The germline CDR1 and CDR2 sequences are SGHDT and YYEEEE. The CDR3 has 14 residues. The CDR3 DNA reads TGTGCCAGCAGCCCGGGACAGGGTCGAGATACGCAGTATTTT. It codes for CASSPGQGRDTQYF.

This clone has more than one count but fewer than ten. The V and J genes are TRBV9 and TRBJ2-5; D ambiguous. The CDR3 has 13 amino acids. V was pared by 4 bases and J by 4 bases, with 11 bases between. The germline CDR1 and CDR2 sequences are SGDLS and YYNGEE. CDR3 nucleotides: TGTGCCAGCAGCTCCCAGGTGGGAGAGACCCAGTACTTC. Translating it yields CASSSQVGETQYF.

The V call is TRBV10-3, the J call TRBJ1-1; 8 nucleotides match TRBD1. The germline V gene encodes CDR1 ENHRY and CDR2 SYGVKD. With 6 bases clipped from V and 2 bases from J, the junction kept 5 bases outside the gene matches. This CDR3 has 14 residues. The CDR3: CAIRTGQGNTEAFF. The CDR3, as DNA: TGTGCCATCAGGACTGGACAGGGAAACACTGAAGCTTTCTTT.

CDR3: CASSSQREGEQFF. CDR3 DNA sequence: TGTGCCAGCAGCTCCCAGCGCGAGGGTGAGCAGTTCTTC. V usage is TRBV7-3 and J usage is TRBJ2-1; possible D gene TRBD2, 5 bases. V was cut by 4 bases and J by 9 bases, with 13 bases left in between. Germline V lookup: CDR1 SGHTA, CDR2 FQGTGA. The CDR3 sequence is 13 residues long.

The chain combines TRBV7-3 with TRBJ1-1; D gene unclear. The V gene's germline CDR1 is SGHTA and CDR2 FQGTGA. This CDR3 has 14 amino acids. Trimming took off 6 bases at V and 3 bases at J, with 14 bases between the two ends. DNA for the CDR3: TGTGCCAGCAGTCAATCTCCCAGCGACACTGAAGCTTTCTTT. The encoded protein is CASSQSPSDTEAFF. The full variable domain, in which reference TRBV7-3 and TRBJ1-1 provide the parts outside the CDR3, is GAGVSQTPSNKVTEKGKYVELRCDPISGHTALYWYRQSLGQGPEFLIYFQGTGAADDSGLPNDRFFAVRPEGSVSTLKIQRTERGDSAVYLCASSQSPSDTEAFFGQGTRLTVV.

The rearrangement uses TRBV7-9 and TRBJ2-3; D gene uncertain. Germline V gene sequence: CDR1 SEHNR, CDR2 FQNEAQ (reference sequence). This CDR3 region has 12 residues. Trimming stripped 5 bases from V and 5 bases from J, with 8 bases between. CDR3 nucleotides: TGTGCCAGCAGCCGGCGCGAAGATACGCAGTATTTT. Translation gives CASSRREDTQYF.

The rearrangement links TRBV28 to TRBJ1-5, with a possible D match to TRBD1 (5 bases). Germline CDR1 is MDHEN and CDR2 is SYDVKM. This CDR3 spans 13 amino acids. Trimming stripped 6 bases from V and 5 bases from J, with 11 bases between. The CDR3 loop is CASRGTGYQPQHF. Written as DNA, the CDR3 is TGTGCCAGCAGGGGGACCGGGTATCAGCCCCAGCATTTT.

The chain recombines TRBV28 with TRBJ2-7; 9 bases are shared with TRBD2. The CDR3 extends over 15 amino acids. Per the germline V gene, CDR1 is MDHEN and CDR2 is SYDVKM. V gave up 4 bases and J gave up 4 bases; unmatched junction bases: 8. DNA of the CDR3: TGTGCCAGCAGTTCCCAGACTAGCGGAGTTTACGAGCAGTACTTC. As protein: CASSSQTSGVYEQYF.

This rearrangement joins TRBV2 to TRBJ2-3, with TRBD1 matching 8 bases. Per germline, CDR1 SNHLY and CDR2 FYNNEI. The CDR3 covers 15 residues. V shed 6 bases, J shed 7 bases, and the junction held 12 bases outside the gene matches. The CDR3 spells CASRSGTGYSYTQYF. The CDR3 nucleotides are TGTGCCAGCAGGTCCGGGACAGGTTACTCCTATACGCAGTATTTT. Drawing the rest from reference TRBV2 and TRBJ2-3, the complete variable domain is EPEVTQTPSHQVTQMGQEVILRCVPISNHLYFYWYRQILGQKVEFLVSFYNNEISEKSEIFDDQFSVERPDGSNFTLKIRSTKLEDSAMYFCASRSGTGYSYTQYFGPGTRLTVL.

The DNA for the CDR3 is TGCGCCAGCAGCCAAGGGACAGGGGGCGCTAACTATGGCTACACCTTC. Translation gives CASSQGTGGANYGYTF. This rearrangement joins TRBV4-3 to TRBJ1-2; 11 bases line up with TRBD1. The V gene end was trimmed by 1 base and the J gene end by 0 bases; junction bases not matched to a gene: 1. Germline assignment: CDR1 LGHNA and CDR2 YSLEER. This CDR3 is built from 16 residues.

This clone came up a few times. The chain couples TRBV5-4 to TRBJ2-1; the match to TRBD2 covers 12 bases. V shed 0 bases and J 9 bases; nucleotides not matched to a gene: 4. The CDR3 runs to 15 residues. The V gene's germline CDR1 is SGHNT and CDR2 YYREEE (reference sequence). The CDR3, as DNA: TGTGCCAGCAGCTTGGCTCTAGCGGGAGGGCTTGAGCAGTTCTTC. Translation: CASSLALAGGLEQFF. Full variable domain (rest looked up from reference TRBV5-4 and TRBJ2-1): ETGVTQSPTHLIKTRGQQVTLRCSSQSGHNTVSWYQQALGQGPQFIFQYYREEENGRGNFPPRFSGLQFPNYSSELNVNALELDDSALYLCASSLALAGGLEQFFGPGTRLTVL.

The chain has TRBV20-1 and TRBJ2-3, with D uncertain. V was trimmed by 6 bases and J by 6 bases, leaving 10 bases between them. CDR1 is DFQATT and CDR2 is SNEGSKA in the germline V gene (reference sequence). The CDR3 has 11 residues. CDR3 bases: TGCAGTGCCGTCGGATGGGATACGCAGTATTTT. It specifies CSAVGWDTQYF.

This chain joins TRBV7-8 and TRBJ2-1; D is uncertain. The CDR3 consists of 14 residues. Per germline, CDR1 SGHVS and CDR2 FQNEAQ. The V end lost 1 base, the J end lost 6 bases, and 10 bases lay between the germline ends. For the CDR3, the DNA is TGTGCCAGCAGCTTAGACCGGGCCTTCAATGAGCAGTTCTTC. It codes for CASSLDRAFNEQFF. Complete variable domain (other parts from reference TRBV7-8 and TRBJ2-1): GAGVSQSPRYKVAKRGQDVALRCDPISGHVSLFWYQQALGQGPEFLTYFQNEAQLDKSGLPSDRFFAERPEGSVSTLKIQRTQQEDSAVYLCASSLDRAFNEQFFGPGTRLTVL.